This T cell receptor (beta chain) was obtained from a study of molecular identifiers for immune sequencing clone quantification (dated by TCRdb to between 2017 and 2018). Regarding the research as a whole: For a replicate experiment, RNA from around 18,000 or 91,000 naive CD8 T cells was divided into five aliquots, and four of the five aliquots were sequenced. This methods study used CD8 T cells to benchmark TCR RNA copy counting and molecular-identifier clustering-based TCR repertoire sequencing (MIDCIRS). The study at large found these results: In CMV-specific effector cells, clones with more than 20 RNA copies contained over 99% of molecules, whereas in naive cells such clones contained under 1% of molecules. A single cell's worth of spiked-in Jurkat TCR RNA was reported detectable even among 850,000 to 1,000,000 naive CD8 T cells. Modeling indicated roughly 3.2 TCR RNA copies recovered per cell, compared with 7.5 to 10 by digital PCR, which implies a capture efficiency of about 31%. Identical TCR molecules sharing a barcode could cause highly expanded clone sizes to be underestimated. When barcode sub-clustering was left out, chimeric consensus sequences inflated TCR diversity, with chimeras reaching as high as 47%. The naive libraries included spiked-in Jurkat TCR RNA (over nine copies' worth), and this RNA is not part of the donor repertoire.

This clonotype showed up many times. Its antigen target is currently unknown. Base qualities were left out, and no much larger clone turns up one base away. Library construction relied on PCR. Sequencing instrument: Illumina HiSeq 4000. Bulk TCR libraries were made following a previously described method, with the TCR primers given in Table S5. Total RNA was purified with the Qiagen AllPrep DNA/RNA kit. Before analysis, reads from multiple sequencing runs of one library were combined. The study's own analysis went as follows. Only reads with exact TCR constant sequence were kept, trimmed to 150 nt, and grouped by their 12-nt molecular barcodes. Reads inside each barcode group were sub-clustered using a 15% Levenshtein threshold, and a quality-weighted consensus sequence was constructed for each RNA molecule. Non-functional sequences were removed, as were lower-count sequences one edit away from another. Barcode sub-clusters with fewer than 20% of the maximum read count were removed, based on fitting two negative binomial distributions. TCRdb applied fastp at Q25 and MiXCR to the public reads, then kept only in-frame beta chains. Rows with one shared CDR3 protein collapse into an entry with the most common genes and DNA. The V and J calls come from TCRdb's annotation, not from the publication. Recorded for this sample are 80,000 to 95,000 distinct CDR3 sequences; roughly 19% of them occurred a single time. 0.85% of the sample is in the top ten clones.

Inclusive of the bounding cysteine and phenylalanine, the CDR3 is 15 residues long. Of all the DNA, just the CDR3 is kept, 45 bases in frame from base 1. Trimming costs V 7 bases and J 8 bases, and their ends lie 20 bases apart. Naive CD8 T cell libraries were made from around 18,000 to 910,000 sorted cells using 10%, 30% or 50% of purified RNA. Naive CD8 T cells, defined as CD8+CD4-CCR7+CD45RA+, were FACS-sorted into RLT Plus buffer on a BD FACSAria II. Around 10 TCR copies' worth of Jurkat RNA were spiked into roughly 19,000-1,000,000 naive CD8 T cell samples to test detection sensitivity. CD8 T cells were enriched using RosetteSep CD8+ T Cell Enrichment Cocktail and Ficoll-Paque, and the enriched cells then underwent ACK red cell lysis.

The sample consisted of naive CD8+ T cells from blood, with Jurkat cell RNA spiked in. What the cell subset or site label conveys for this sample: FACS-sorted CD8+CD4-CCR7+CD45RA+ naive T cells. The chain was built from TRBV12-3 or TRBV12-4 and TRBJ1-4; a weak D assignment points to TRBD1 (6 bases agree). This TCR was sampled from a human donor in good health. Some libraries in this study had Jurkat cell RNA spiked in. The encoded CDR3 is CASTPGYRVGEKLFF. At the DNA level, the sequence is TGTGCCAGCACACCCGGCTACAGGGTGGGGGAAAAACTGTTTTTT.